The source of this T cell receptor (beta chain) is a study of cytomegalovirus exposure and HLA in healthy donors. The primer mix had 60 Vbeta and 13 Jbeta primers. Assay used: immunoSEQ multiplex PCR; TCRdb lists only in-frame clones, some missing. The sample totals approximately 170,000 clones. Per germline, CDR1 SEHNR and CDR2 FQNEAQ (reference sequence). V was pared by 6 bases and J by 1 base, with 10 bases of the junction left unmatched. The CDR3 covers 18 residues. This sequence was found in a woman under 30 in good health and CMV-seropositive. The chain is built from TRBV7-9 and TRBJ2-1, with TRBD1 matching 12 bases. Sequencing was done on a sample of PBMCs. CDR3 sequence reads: CASSRGTGGFLSYNEQFF. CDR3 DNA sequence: TGTGCCAGCAGTCGCGGGACAGGGGGCTTCCTGTCCTACAATGAGCAGTTCTTC.